The 22 T cell receptor beta chains below all came from one sample that was sequenced in a study of blood T cell repertoires in COVID-19. Sequenced by immunoSEQ multiplex PCR; TCRdb stores in-frame clones only, minus some. Of a few hundred thousand clones listed, about 90% are singletons. The sample consisted of peripheral blood. The receptors stem from a woman in her 30s with COVID-19, enrolled during active disease.

Here the CDR3 reads CASSYVAGSGTIQYF. CDR3 in DNA: TGTGCCAGCAGTTACGTAGCGGGTTCTGGAACCATTCAGTACTTC. This chain links TRBV6-5 with TRBJ2-4; 7 positions match TRBD2. The CDR3 totals 15 residues. V lost 2 bases to trimming and J lost 9 bases; unmatched junction nucleotides: 10. CDR1 is MNHEY, CDR2 SVGAGI, per germline.

This clone has a handful of counts. The CDR3 nucleotides are TGTGCCAGCAGTTTATCCCCGTCCACTGAAGCTTTCTTT. It yields the protein CASSLSPSTEAFF. V is TRBV27 and J is TRBJ1-1, with D unresolved. Germline V gene data show CDR1 as MNHEY and CDR2 as SMNVEV (reference sequence). Trimming cost V 0 bases and J 4 bases, with 6 bases left between them. The CDR3 has 13 amino acids.

To note about this clone: A junction boundary mismatches the germline segment, possibly from a read error. The same CDR3 also results from other DNA sequences found in this sample. The rearrangement links TRBV2 to TRBJ2-7; D is unresolved. In germline, CDR1 is SNHLY, CDR2 FYNNEI. The CDR3 totals 16 residues. The CDR3 DNA follows: TGTGCCAGTAGTGGTGAGGTAGCAGCCCTCGGGTACGAGCAGTACTTC. Encoded protein: CASSGEVAALGYEQYF.

V and J are TRBV11-2 and TRBJ1-4, with D maybe TRBD1 (6 bases). Between the trimmed V and J ends, which lost 4 bases and 6 bases, there was a span of 12 bases. The germline CDR1 and CDR2 sequences are SGHAT and FQNNGV. The CDR3 is made up of 14 amino acids. The chain's CDR3 is CASSSDRWDEKLFF. The CDR3 DNA reads TGTGCCAGCAGCTCGGACAGATGGGATGAAAAACTGTTTTTT.

This clone was observed a single time. J is TRBJ2-3 and V is TRBV7-2; D may be TRBD1 (6 bases). V lost 5 bases, J lost 5 bases, and 14 bases lay in between. The length of the CDR3 is 14 residues. The germline gives CDR1 SGHTA, CDR2 FQGNSA. CDR3 amino acids: CASSPYTGRDTQYF. In DNA form, the CDR3 reads TGTGCCAGCAGCCCCTACACAGGGAGAGATACGCAGTATTTT.

V is TRBV15 and J is TRBJ2-1, with 11 nucleotides matching TRBD2. Germline V gene lookup returns CDR1 LNHNV and CDR2 YYDKDF (reference sequence). J gave up 8 bases and V 6 bases, and 9 bases lay outside the gene matches. The CDR3 length is 15 residues. The CDR3 DNA follows: TGTGCCACCAGGATTAGCGGGAGGGCCGGATATGAGCAGTTCTTC. It is translated as CATRISGRAGYEQFF.

This chain connects TRBV4-3 to TRBJ2-7; 8 bases map to TRBD1. The junction had 7 bases not matched to a gene; V was cut back by 4 bases and J by 2 bases. CDR3 length equals 15 residues. CDR1 and CDR2 (germline): LGHNA, YSLEER. CDR3 region: CASSRSGTGAYEQYF. The CDR3 DNA follows: TGCGCCAGCAGCCGTTCCGGGACAGGAGCCTACGAGCAGTACTTC.

The chain links TRBV11-2 to TRBJ2-1; D is undetermined. Trimming took 7 bases from V and 5 from J, leaving 9 bases between them. Per germline, CDR1 SGHAT and CDR2 FQNNGV. This CDR3 is built from 12 residues. This CDR3 is CASTPANNEQFF. The CDR3 DNA reads TGTGCCAGCACACCAGCGAACAATGAGCAGTTCTTC.

This chain joins TRBV6-2 or TRBV6-3 and TRBJ2-2; 10 nucleotides line up with TRBD2. The V segment lost 4 bases and the J segment 1 base; nucleotides outside the gene matches: 3. CDR3 size: 16 residues. Germline CDR1 MNHEY, CDR2 SVGEGT. The CDR3 DNA reads TGTGCCAGCAGTTTTGAGCGGGAGGGGAACACCGGGGAGCTGTTTTTT. Amino acids: CASSFEREGNTGELFF.

The chain uses TRBV6-6 and TRBJ1-2, with D perhaps TRBD1 (6 bases). CDR1 MNHNY and CDR2 SVGAGI come from the germline V gene (reference sequence). Trimming removed 4 bases from V and 8 bases from J, with 23 bases in between. The CDR3 has 16 amino acids. The CDR3 nucleotides read TGTGCCAGCAGTTCCACCGGGACACGGACCCCAGGGGGCTACACCTTC. It encodes CASSSTGTRTPGGYTF.

V and J are TRBV27 and TRBJ2-5, with D possibly matching TRBD1 (6 bases). Germline V CDR1 and CDR2: MNHEY, SMNVEV (reference sequence). V gave up 4 bases and J gave up 4 bases, with 16 bases separating them. This CDR3 is built from 15 residues. This CDR3 reads CASSSYRVRGETQYF. The CDR3 DNA reads TGTGCCAGCAGTTCATACAGGGTTAGGGGAGAGACCCAGTACTTC.

V gene TRBV10-2 combines with J gene TRBJ2-7; D unclear. V gave up 5 bases and J gave up 1 base, with 9 bases separating them. Germline CDR1 is WSHSY and CDR2 is SAAADI. This CDR3 spans 13 amino acids. For the CDR3, the DNA is TGCGCCAGCAGTCTTGGCCGTTCCTACGAGCAGTACTTC. Its protein product is CASSLGRSYEQYF.

This sequence joins TRBV28 and TRBJ2-7, with TRBD2 as a possible D gene (5 bases). V was cut by 2 bases and J by 9 bases, with 17 bases left in between. CDR3 length: 14 amino acids. Germline assignment: CDR1 MDHEN and CDR2 SYDVKM. For the CDR3, the DNA is TGTGCCAGCAGTTTAATTCGGGTTCGGGAAGGGCAGTACTTC. Its translation is CASSLIRVREGQYF.

The chain recombines TRBV5-4 with TRBJ2-7; D perhaps matches TRBD1 (5 bases). The CDR3 sequence is 13 residues long. V was cut by 0 bases and J by 6 bases, with 10 bases left in between. The germline CDR1 and CDR2 sequences are SGHNT and YYREEE (reference sequence). CDR3 nucleotides: TGTGCCAGCAGCTTGGTTGATAGGGGCGAGCAGTACTTC. It encodes CASSLVDRGEQYF. The full variable domain, completed using reference TRBV5-4 and TRBJ2-7, is ETGVTQSPTHLIKTRGQQVTLRCSSQSGHNTVSWYQQALGQGPQFIFQYYREEENGRGNFPPRFSGLQFPNYSSELNVNALELDDSALYLCASSLVDRGEQYFGPGTRLTVT.

The rearrangement links TRBV6-4 to TRBJ1-2, with D possibly matching TRBD1 (5 bases). Trimming took off 4 bases at V and 4 bases at J, with 16 bases between the two ends. Germline CDR1 MRHNA, CDR2 SNTAGT. This CDR3 spans 15 amino acids. The CDR3 loop is CASSAAAGQSYGYTF. CDR3 nucleotides: TGTGCCAGCAGTGCCGCCGCGGGGCAAAGCTATGGCTACACCTTC.

The chain couples TRBV29-1 to TRBJ2-7, with 7 bases identical to TRBD1. The germline V gene has CDR1 SQVTM and CDR2 ANQGSEA. V lost 4 bases and J lost 3; bases outside the gene matches: 9. The CDR3 totals 14 residues. This CDR3 reads CSVVYPGQNYEQYF. DNA for the CDR3: TGCAGCGTTGTTTATCCGGGACAGAACTACGAGCAGTACTTC.

The rearrangement uses TRBV10-2 and TRBJ1-6; no firm D call. This CDR3 has 15 residues. Germline CDR1 is WSHSY and CDR2 is SAAADI. V shed 5 bases and J shed 4 bases, with 12 bases lying between them. The CDR3 loop reads CASSLERRYNSPLHF. The CDR3 nucleotides read TGCGCCAGCAGTCTGGAAAGGAGGTATAATTCACCCCTCCACTTT.

The chain recombines TRBV4-1 with TRBJ2-7; TRBD2 is a possible D gene (7 bases). Deletions cut 4 bases from V and 2 bases from J, with 15 bases between. CDR3 size: 15 residues. The germline CDR1 and CDR2 sequences are MGHRA and YSYEKL. The CDR3 sequence is CASSPGQLAAYEQYF. The CDR3 nucleotides read TGCGCCAGCAGCCCTGGACAGCTAGCGGCCTACGAGCAGTACTTC.

In its sample, this clone was seen a few times. This rearrangement joins TRBV29-1 to TRBJ2-5, with D possibly matching TRBD2 (6 bases). The CDR3 loop spans 14 amino acids. V lost 7 bases to trimming and J lost 3 bases, with 18 bases between them. Germline assignment: CDR1 SQVTM and CDR2 ANQGSEA. CDR3 sequence reads: CSASRAGKKETQYF. The CDR3 DNA sequence: TGCAGCGCGTCGCGGGCGGGAAAAAAAGAGACCCAGTACTTC. The whole variable domain, remainder taken from reference TRBV29-1 and TRBJ2-5, is SAVISQKPSRDICQRGTSLTIQCQVDSQVTMMFWYRQQPGQSLTLIATANQGSEATYESGFVIDKFPISRPNLTFSTLTVSNMSPEDSSIYLCSASRAGKKETQYFGPGTRLLVL.

V and J are TRBV9 and TRBJ2-1; 8 bases are a match to TRBD1. This CDR3 has 15 residues. Germline V CDR1 and CDR2: SGDLS, YYNGEE. V dropped 0 bases and J dropped 4; count of bases not matched to a gene: 3. CDR3 bases: TGTGCCAGCAGCGTAGACGGGACAGGTTACAATGAGCAGTTCTTC. Translated: CASSVDGTGYNEQFF.

The chain employs TRBV24-1 and TRBJ2-3, with D tentatively TRBD1 (5 bases). The CDR3 length is 12 residues. Looked up from germline, CDR1 is KGHDR and CDR2 is SFDVKD. V shed 3 bases and J shed 9 bases, with 9 bases lying between them. CDR3 amino acids: CATSDPGRTQYF. CDR3 nucleotides: TGTGCCACCAGTGATCCAGGGCGGACGCAGTATTTT.

V and J are TRBV30 and TRBJ2-2, with no clear D. The CDR3 is 12 residues long. Trimming stripped 2 bases from V and 5 bases from J, with 6 bases between. Germline loops: CDR1 GTSNPN, CDR2 SVGIG (reference sequence). The CDR3 region has the DNA TGTGCCTGGAGTTCTTCTACCGGGGAGCTGTTTTTT. It codes for CAWSSSTGELFF.